This passage covers 2 T cell receptor beta chains from one sample sequenced in a study of tissue T cells after allogeneic stem cell transplantation. The assay was immunoSEQ multiplex PCR, and TCRdb's table has in-frame clones only and misses some. The table includes roughly 5,400 clones, over 30% detected once. Specified time point: mouse harvest day 14 after allogeneic transplant. The graft held 10^6 splenic CD5+ T cells and 10^7 T-cell-depleted bone marrow cells. The sample comprised gut tissue. These TCRs come from a female BALB/c mouse given C57BL/6 T cells with graft-versus-host disease after an allogeneic hematopoietic cell transplant.

Concerning this clone: Gene labels here are mouse ones. Coverage ceases 1 residue before the CDR3 finishes, and the germline J gene fills in the end. The chain is built from TRBV26 and TRBJ2-2; a possible D gene is TRBD1 (5 bases). Per the germline V gene, CDR1 is KGHPV and CDR2 is FQNQEV (reference sequence). This CDR3 has 14 amino acids. The V end was cut by 3 bases, the J end by 4 bases, with 9 bases between. Here the CDR3 reads CASSLQGGTGQLYF. CDR3 bases read: TGTGCCAGCAGTCTTCAGGGCGGCACCGGGCAGCTCTAC.

This clone has a handful of counts. Genes here carry mouse names. From the germline J gene comes the end of the CDR3, since the read stops 1 residue before it. The gene calls are TRBV15 and TRBJ2-2; 7 nucleotides agree with TRBD1. J was trimmed by 1 base and V by 5 bases; bases with no gene match: 1. Germline-derived CDR1 and CDR2 are SGHND and FRSKSL. The CDR3 is 14 amino acids. CDR3: CASSRQGNTGQLYF. CDR3 DNA, as far as it was read: TGTGCCAGCAGTAGACAGGGAAACACCGGGCAGCTCTAC.